These 14 T cell receptor beta chains originate from one sample sequenced in a study of blood T cell repertoires in COVID-19. Repertoires were generated with immunoSEQ multiplex PCR, while TCRdb's copy carries only in-frame clones and drops some. Of 250,000 or so clones listed, around 89% are singletons. Sequencing input: PBMCs or T cells enriched from blood (not recorded which). Receptors were obtained from a woman between 35 and 50 years old with acute COVID-19.

The V and J genes are TRBV4-1 and TRBJ2-2; 9 nucleotides align to TRBD1. There are 15 residues in the CDR3. The V gene's germline CDR1 is MGHRA and CDR2 YSYEKL. The V segment lost 1 base and the J segment 5 bases; nucleotides outside the gene matches: 2. In DNA, the CDR3 is TGCGCCAGCAGCCAAGGACAGGGGGTAACCGGGGAGCTGTTTTTT. Translating gives CASSQGQGVTGELFF.

Concerning this clone itself: At one end, the junction sequence differs from germline, possibly due to a read error. V is TRBV3-1 (or the pseudogene TRBV3-2) and J is TRBJ2-7, with D maybe TRBD2 (6 bases). The CDR3 consists of 11 residues. Looked up from germline, CDR1 is LGHDT and CDR2 is YNNKEL (reference sequence). In DNA, the CDR3 is TGTGCCAGCAGCCAGGGACTCCAGGTGTTCTTC. Amino acid sequence: CASSQGLQVFF.

The gene calls are TRBV7-9 and TRBJ2-1; 8 bases are shared with TRBD2. V gave up 4 bases and J gave up 6 bases; unmatched junction bases: 8. The germline V gene has CDR1 SEHNR and CDR2 FQNEAQ (reference sequence). This CDR3 is 15 amino acids long. CDR3 loop: CASSSERERGNEQFF. For the CDR3, the DNA is TGTGCCAGCAGCTCAGAGCGGGAGAGGGGCAATGAGCAGTTCTTC. The complete variable domain, with remaining parts taken from reference TRBV7-9 and TRBJ2-1, reads DTGVSQNPRHKITKRGQNVTFRCDPISEHNRLYWYRQTLGQGPEFLTYFQNEAQLEKSRLLSDRFSAERPKGSFSTLEIQRTEQGDSAMYLCASSSERERGNEQFFGPGTRLTVL.

The chain employs TRBV19 and TRBJ2-3, with TRBD2 matching 15 bases. CDR3 size: 16 residues. Trimming took 6 bases from V and 7 from J; bases not matched to a gene: 8. The germline gives CDR1 LNHDA, CDR2 SQIVND (reference sequence). The CDR3 protein is CASRLTGLAGGYTQYF. CDR3 nucleotides: TGTGCCAGTAGGCTGACGGGACTAGCGGGGGGTTATACGCAGTATTTT.

This clone was seen only once. The chain couples TRBV11-3 to TRBJ1-5; TRBD1 aligns across 9 bases. This CDR3 region has 19 residues. Germline loops: CDR1 SGHNT, CDR2 YENEEA. Trimming removed 8 bases from V and 2 bases from J; junction bases left unmatched: 19. The CDR3 DNA reads TGTGCCAGCGGTAGCAGAGGGGACAGGGTTCTTTGGGGCAATCAGCCCCAGCATTTT. The encoded protein is CASGSRGDRVLWGNQPQHF.

The chain employs TRBV20-1 and TRBJ1-1, with a weak D call TRBD1 (6 bases). V lost 3 bases, J lost 4 bases, and 12 bases lay in between. CDR3 length: 13 amino acids. Germline V gives CDR1 DFQATT, CDR2 SNEGSKA (reference sequence). The CDR3 DNA sequence: TGCAGTGCTAGTACAGGGCCCAGCACTGAAGCTTTCTTT. As protein: CSASTGPSTEAFF.

A few counts support this clone. This sequence joins TRBV5-1 and TRBJ2-2, with D unresolved. Looked up from germline, CDR1 is SGHRS and CDR2 is YFSETQ. Trimming pared 2 bases from V and 7 bases from J, leaving 9 bases between. CDR3 length: 13 amino acids. The CDR3 sequence: CASSLTVSGELFF. The CDR3 DNA reads TGCGCCAGCAGCTTAACAGTTAGCGGGGAGCTGTTTTTT. The full variable domain, rest sourced from reference TRBV5-1 and TRBJ2-2, is KAGVTQTPRYLIKTRGQQVTLSCSPISGHRSVSWYQQTPGQGLQFLFEYFSETQRNKGNFPGRFSGRQFSNSRSEMNVSTLELGDSALYLCASSLTVSGELFFGEGSRLTVL.

The chain couples TRBV27 to TRBJ1-5; D not certain. The CDR3 is 12 amino acids. Germline CDR1 MNHEY, CDR2 SMNVEV (reference sequence). V was trimmed by 3 bases and J by 3 bases, leaving 3 bases between them. CDR3 residues: CASSFLNQPQHF. The CDR3 DNA reads TGTGCCAGCAGTTTCCTCAATCAGCCCCAGCATTTT.

The chain uses TRBV7-9 and TRBJ1-3; weak D call: TRBD1 (5 bases). This CDR3 is 15 amino acids long. The ends were cut back, 5 bases at V and 0 bases at J, with 11 bases in the middle. In germline, CDR1 is SEHNR, CDR2 FQNEAQ (reference sequence). CDR3: CASSLGAGSGNTIYF. As DNA, the CDR3 is TGTGCCAGCAGCCTTGGGGCAGGCTCTGGAAACACCATATATTTT.

The chain recombines TRBV19 with TRBJ2-7; D gene ambiguous. Germline V gene data show CDR1 as LNHDA and CDR2 as SQIVND (reference sequence). Trimming stripped 3 bases from V and 3 bases from J, with 9 bases between. The CDR3 is 13 residues long. CDR3 coding DNA: TGTGCCAGTAGTATTTCCCAGAACTACGAGCAGTACTTC. This gives the protein CASSISQNYEQYF.

Ten or more counts support this clone. This chain joins TRBV11-3 and TRBJ1-3, with 9 bases identical to TRBD1. V was pared by 0 bases and J by 8 bases, with 8 bases of the junction left unmatched. The germline gives CDR1 SGHNT, CDR2 YENEEA. This CDR3 is 16 amino acids long. CDR3 DNA sequence: TGTGCCAGCAGCTTAGATGGCCGACAGGGGGAAGACACCATATATTTT. Its translation: CASSLDGRQGEDTIYF.

This clone occurred a few times. The V call is TRBV6-2 or TRBV6-3, the J call TRBJ2-1; 8 bases line up with TRBD2. Germline V gene lookup returns CDR1 MNHEY and CDR2 SVGEGT. This CDR3 is 13 amino acids long. The J segment lost 6 bases and the V segment lost 5 bases, leaving 3 bases of the junction unmatched. CDR3 amino acids: CASSEREFNEQFF. In DNA form, the CDR3 reads TGTGCCAGCAGTGAGCGGGAGTTCAATGAGCAGTTCTTC.

This chain links TRBV6-2 or TRBV6-3 with TRBJ2-7; 7 bases agree with TRBD1. Germline V gene sequence: CDR1 MNHEY, CDR2 SVGEGT. With V trimmed by 0 bases and J by 4 bases, 6 bases remained unmatched. This CDR3 is built from 15 residues. CDR3 sequence (DNA): TGTGCCAGCAGTTACTCGGCGTTGACAGGGTACGAGCAGTACGTC. Translating gives CASSYSALTGYEQYV.

V gene TRBV7-2 combines with J gene TRBJ1-1, with 8 positions matching TRBD1. The CDR3 length is 17 residues. CDR1 is SGHTA and CDR2 is FQGNSA in the germline V gene. The trim removed 3 bases at V and 4 bases at J, leaving 13 bases unmatched. The CDR3 region is CASSFGGDRGGGTEAFF. CDR3 in DNA: TGTGCCAGCAGCTTCGGGGGCGACAGGGGAGGTGGCACTGAAGCTTTCTTT.